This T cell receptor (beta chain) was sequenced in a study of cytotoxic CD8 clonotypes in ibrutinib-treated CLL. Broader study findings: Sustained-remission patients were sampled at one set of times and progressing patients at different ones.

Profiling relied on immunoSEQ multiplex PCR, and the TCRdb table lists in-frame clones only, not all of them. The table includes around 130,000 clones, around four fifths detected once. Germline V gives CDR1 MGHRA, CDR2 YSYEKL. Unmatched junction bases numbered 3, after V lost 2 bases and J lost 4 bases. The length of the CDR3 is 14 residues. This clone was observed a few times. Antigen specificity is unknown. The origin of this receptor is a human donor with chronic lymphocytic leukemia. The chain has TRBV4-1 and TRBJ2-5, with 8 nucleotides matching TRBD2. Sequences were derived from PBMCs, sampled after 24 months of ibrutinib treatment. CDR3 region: CASSQIAGIETQYF. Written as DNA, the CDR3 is TGCGCCAGCAGCCAAATAGCGGGGATAGAGACCCAGTACTTC.